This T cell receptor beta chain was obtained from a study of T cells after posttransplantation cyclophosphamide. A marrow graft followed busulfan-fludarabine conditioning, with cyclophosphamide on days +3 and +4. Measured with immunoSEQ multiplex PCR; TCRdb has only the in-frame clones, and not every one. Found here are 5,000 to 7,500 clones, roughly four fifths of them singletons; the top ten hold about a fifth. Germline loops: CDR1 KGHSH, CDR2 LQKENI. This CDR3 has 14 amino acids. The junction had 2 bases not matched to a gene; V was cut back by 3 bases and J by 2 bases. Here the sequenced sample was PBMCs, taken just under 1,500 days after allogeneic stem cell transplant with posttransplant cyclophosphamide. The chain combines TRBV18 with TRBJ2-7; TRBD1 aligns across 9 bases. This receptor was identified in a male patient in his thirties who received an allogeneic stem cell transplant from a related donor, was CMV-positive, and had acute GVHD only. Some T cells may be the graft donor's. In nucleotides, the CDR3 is TGTGCCAGCTCACCGGGACAGGGCCCCTACGAGCAGTACTTC. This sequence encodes CASSPGQGPYEQYF.